This T cell receptor beta chain emerged from a study of blood T cell repertoires in COVID-19. Study background: Sources were T cells, B-cell-depleted T cells, or PBMCs; the material itself was cDNA or gDNA.

This clone was observed a handful of times. The CDR3 is 18 residues long. V trimming: 5 bases; J trimming: 0 bases; junction bases outside the gene matches: 9. Germline loops: CDR1 LGHDT, CDR2 YNNKEL (reference sequence). In the authors' workflow: Counts of nucleated cells, estimated from reference gene primer amplification, were obtained. The data were produced by immunoSEQ multiplex PCR, yet TCRdb's version contains in-frame clones alone and is incomplete. The V and J calls and clone size are taken from that table; D and trimming were inferred from the DNA. The table includes some 110,000 clones, approximately 78% detected once.

The rearrangement uses TRBV3-1 (or the pseudogene TRBV3-2) and TRBJ2-3; TRBD2 matches at 12 bases. The sample taken for sequencing was peripheral blood. The origin of this receptor is a man in his sixties or seventies with acute or convalescent COVID-19. CDR3 amino acids: CASSLRTSGAASTDTQYF. The CDR3 DNA reads as TGTGCCAGCAGCTTAAGGACTAGCGGGGCCGCTAGCACAGATACGCAGTATTTT.